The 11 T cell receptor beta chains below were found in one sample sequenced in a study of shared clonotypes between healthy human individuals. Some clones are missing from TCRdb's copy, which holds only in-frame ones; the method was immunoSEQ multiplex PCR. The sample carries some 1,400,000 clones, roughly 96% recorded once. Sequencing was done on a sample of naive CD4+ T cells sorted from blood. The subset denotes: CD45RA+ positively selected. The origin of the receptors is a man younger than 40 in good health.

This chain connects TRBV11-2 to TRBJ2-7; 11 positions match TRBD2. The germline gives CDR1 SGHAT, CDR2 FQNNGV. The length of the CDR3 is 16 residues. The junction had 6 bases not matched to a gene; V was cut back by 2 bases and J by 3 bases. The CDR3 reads CASSLTLAGGYYEQYF. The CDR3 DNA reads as TGTGCCAGCAGCTTAACCCTAGCGGGAGGTTACTACGAGCAGTACTTC.

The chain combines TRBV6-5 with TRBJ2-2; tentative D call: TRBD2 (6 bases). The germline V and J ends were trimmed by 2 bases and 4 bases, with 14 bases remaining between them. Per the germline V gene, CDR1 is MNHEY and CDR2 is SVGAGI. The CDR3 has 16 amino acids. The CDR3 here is CASSYLGLASTGELFF. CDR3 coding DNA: TGTGCCAGCAGTTACCTCGGGCTAGCGAGCACCGGGGAGCTGTTTTTT.

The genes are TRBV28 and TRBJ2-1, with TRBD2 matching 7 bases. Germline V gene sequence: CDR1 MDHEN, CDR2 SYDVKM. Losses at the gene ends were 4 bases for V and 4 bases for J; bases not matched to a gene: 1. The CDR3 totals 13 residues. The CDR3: CASSWGGYNEQFF. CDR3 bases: TGTGCCAGCAGTTGGGGGGGTTACAATGAGCAGTTCTTC. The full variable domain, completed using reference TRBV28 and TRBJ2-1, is DVKVTQSSRYLVKRTGEKVFLECVQDMDHENMFWYRQDPGLGLRLIYFSYDVKMKEKGDIPEGYSVSREKKERFSLILESASTNQTSMYLCASSWGGYNEQFFGPGTRLTVL.

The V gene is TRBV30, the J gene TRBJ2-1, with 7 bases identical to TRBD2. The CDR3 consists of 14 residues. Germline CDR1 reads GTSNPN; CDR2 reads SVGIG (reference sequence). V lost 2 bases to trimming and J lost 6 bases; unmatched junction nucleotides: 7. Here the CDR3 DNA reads TGTGCCTGGAGTCGGACTAGTCGAAGCAATGAGCAGTTCTTC. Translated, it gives CAWSRTSRSNEQFF.

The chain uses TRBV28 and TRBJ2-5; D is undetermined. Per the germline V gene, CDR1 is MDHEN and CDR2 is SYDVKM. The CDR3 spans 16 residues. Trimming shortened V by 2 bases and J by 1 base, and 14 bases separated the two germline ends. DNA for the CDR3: TGTGCCAGCAGTTTACCGCCGTTTGGGGTCCAAGAGACCCAGTACTTC. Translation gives CASSLPPFGVQETQYF.

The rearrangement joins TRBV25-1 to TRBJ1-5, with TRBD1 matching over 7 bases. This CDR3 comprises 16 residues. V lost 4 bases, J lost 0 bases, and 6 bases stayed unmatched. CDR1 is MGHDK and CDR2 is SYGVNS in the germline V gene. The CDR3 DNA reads TGTGCCAGCAGTGGACACAGGGGCAATAGCAATCAGCCCCAGCATTTT. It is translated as CASSGHRGNSNQPQHF.

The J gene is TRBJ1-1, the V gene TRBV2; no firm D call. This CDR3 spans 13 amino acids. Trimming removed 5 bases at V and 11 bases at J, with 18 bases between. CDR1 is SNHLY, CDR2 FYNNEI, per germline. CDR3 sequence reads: CASSLGPTTNAFF. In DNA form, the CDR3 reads TGTGCCAGCAGTCTCGGGCCGACAACTAACGCTTTCTTT.

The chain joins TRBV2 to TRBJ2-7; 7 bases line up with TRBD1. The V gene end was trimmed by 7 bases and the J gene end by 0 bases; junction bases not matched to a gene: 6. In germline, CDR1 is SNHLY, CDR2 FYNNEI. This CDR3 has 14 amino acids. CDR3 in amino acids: CASTSGQTSYEQYF. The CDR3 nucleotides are TGTGCCAGCACCTCGGGACAGACCTCCTACGAGCAGTACTTC. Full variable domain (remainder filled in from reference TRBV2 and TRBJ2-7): EPEVTQTPSHQVTQMGQEVILRCVPISNHLYFYWYRQILGQKVEFLVSFYNNEISEKSEIFDDQFSVERPDGSNFTLKIRSTKLEDSAMYFCASTSGQTSYEQYFGPGTRLTVT.

This chain's CDR3 is CASSLEGVMRGTEAFF. The CDR3 DNA is TGTGCCAGCAGCTTAGAAGGAGTAATGAGAGGCACTGAAGCTTTCTTT. The chain combines TRBV7-8 with TRBJ1-1; D unresolved. The V end lost 1 base, the J end lost 4 bases, and 16 bases lay between the germline ends. The germline V gene encodes CDR1 SGHVS and CDR2 FQNEAQ. This CDR3 region has 16 residues.

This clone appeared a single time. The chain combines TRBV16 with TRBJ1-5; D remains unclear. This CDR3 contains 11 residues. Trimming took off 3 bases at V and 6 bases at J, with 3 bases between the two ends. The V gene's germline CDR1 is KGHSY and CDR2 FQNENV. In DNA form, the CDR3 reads TGTGCCAGCAGCCAGAGTCAGCCCCAGCATTTT. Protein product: CASSQSQPQHF. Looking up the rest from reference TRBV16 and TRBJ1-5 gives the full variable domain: GEEVAQTPKHLVRGEGQKAKLYCAPIKGHSYVFWYQQVLKNEFKFLISFQNENVFDETGMPKERFSAKCLPNSPCSLEIQATKLEDSAVYFCASSQSQPQHFGDGTRLSIL.

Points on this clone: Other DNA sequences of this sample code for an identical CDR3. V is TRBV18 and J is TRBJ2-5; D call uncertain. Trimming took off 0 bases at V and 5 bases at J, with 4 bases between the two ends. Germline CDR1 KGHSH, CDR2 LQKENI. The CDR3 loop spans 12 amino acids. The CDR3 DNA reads TGTGCCAGCTCACCACCGCTCGAGACCCAGTACTTC. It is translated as CASSPPLETQYF.